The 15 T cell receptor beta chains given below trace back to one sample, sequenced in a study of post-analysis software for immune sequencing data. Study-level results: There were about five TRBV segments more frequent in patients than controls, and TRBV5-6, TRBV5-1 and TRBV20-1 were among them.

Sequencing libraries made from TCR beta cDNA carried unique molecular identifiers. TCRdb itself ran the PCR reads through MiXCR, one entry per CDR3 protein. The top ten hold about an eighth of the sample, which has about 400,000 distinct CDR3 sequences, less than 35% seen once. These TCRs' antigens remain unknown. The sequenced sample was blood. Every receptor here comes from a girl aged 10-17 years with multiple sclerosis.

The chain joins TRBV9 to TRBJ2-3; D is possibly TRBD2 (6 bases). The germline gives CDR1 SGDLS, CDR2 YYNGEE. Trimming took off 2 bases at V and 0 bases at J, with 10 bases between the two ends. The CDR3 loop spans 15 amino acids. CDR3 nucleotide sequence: TGTGCCAGCAGCGTTGGGCGGGGTAGCACAGATACGCAGTATTTT. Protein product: CASSVGRGSTDTQYF.

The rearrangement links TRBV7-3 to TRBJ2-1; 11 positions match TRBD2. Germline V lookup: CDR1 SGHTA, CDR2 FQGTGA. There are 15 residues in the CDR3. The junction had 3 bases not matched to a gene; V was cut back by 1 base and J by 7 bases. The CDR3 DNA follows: TGTGCCAGCAGCTTAATAGCGGGGGGGTTGAATGAGCAGTTCTTC. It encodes CASSLIAGGLNEQFF.

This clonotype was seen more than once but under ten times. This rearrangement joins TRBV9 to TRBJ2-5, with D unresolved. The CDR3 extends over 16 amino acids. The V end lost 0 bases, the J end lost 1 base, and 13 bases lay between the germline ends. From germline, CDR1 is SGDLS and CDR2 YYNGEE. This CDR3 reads CASSVAPVRSQETQYF. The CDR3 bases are TGTGCCAGCAGCGTAGCCCCCGTCCGCTCCCAAGAGACCCAGTACTTC.

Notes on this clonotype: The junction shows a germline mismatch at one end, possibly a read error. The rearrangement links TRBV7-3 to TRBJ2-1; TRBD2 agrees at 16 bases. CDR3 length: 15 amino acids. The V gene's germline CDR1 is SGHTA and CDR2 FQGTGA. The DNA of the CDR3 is TGTGCCAGCAGCGTAACCGGGACTAGCGGGGGGGCGAAAATCTTC. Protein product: CASSVTGTSGGAKIF.

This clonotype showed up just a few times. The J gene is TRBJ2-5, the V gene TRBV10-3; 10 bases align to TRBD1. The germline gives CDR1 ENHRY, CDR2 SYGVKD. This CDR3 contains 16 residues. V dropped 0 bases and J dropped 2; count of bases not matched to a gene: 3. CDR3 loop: CAISESPGQGQETQYF. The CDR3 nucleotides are TGTGCCATCAGTGAGTCCCCGGGACAGGGGCAAGAGACCCAGTACTTC.

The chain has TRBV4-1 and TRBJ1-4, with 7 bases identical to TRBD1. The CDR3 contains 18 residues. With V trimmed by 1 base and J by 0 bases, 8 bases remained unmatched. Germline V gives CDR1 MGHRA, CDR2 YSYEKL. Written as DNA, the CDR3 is TGCGCCAGCAGCCAAGTGCAGGGGGTCGTGTCAACTAATGAAAAACTGTTTTTT. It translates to CASSQVQGVVSTNEKLFF.

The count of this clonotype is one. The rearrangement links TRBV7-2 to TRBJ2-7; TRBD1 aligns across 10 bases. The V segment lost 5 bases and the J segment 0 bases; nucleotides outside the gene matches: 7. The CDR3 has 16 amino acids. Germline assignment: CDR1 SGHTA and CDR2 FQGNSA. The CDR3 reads CASSPEDRGSSYEQYF. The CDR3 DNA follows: TGTGCCAGCAGCCCAGAGGACAGGGGGAGCTCCTACGAGCAGTACTTC.

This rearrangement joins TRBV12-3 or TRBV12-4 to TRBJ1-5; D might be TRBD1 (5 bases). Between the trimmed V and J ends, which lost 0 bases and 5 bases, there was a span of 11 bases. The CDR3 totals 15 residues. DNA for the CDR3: TGTGCCAGCAGTTTAGCCCGAGGGGTAGATCAGCCCCAGCATTTT. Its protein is CASSLARGVDQPQHF.

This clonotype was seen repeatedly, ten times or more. The chain's CDR3 is CSAGLAQETQYF. CDR3 nucleotides: TGCAGCGCCGGACTAGCGCAAGAGACCCAGTACTTC. The chain employs TRBV29-1 and TRBJ2-5; 9 nucleotides align to TRBD2. Germline V gene data show CDR1 as SQVTM and CDR2 as ANQGSEA. This CDR3 spans 12 amino acids. Trimming removed 7 bases from V and 2 bases from J; junction bases left unmatched: 2.

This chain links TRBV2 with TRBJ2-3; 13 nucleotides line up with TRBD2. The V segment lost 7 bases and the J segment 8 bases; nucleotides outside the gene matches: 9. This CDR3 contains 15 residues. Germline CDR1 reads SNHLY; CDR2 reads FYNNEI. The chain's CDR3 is CASNPGTSGASTQYF. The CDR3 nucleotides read TGTGCCAGCAACCCCGGGACTAGCGGGGCTTCTACGCAGTATTTT.

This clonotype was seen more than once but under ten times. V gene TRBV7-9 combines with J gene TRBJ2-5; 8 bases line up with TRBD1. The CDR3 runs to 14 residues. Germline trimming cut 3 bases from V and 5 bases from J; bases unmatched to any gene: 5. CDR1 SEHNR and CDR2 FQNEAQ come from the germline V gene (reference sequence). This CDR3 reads CASSFPDRVETQYF. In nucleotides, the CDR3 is TGTGCCAGCAGCTTTCCGGACAGGGTGGAGACCCAGTACTTC. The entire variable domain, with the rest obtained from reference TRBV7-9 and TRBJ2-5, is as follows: DTGVSQNPRHKITKRGQNVTFRCDPISEHNRLYWYRQTLGQGPEFLTYFQNEAQLEKSRLLSDRFSAERPKGSFSTLEIQRTEQGDSAMYLCASSFPDRVETQYFGPGTRLLVL.

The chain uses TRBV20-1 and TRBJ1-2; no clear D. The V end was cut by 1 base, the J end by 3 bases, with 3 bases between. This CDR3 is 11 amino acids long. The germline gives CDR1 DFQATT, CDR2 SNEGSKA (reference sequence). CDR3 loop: CSARGDYGYTF. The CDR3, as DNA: TGCAGTGCTAGAGGGGACTATGGCTACACCTTC.

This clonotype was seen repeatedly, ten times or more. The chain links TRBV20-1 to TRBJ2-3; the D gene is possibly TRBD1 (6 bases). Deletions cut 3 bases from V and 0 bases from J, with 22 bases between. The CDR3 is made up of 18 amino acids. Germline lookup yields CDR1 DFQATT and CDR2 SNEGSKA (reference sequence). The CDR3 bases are TGCAGTGCTAGGGGGGCGGTCCATTCGGACCCTAGCACAGATACGCAGTATTTT. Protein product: CSARGAVHSDPSTDTQYF.

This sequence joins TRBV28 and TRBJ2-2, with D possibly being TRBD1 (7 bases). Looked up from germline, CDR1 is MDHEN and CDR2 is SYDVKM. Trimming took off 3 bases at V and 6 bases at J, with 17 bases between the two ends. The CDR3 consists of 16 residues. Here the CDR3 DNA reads TGTGCCAGCAGTTTTATCTACAGGGGAGGCGCCGGGGAGCTGTTTTTT. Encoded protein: CASSFIYRGGAGELFF.

The CDR3 loop reads CSASLRPEGHTEAFF. The CDR3 coding sequence is TGCAGTGCTAGTCTAAGGCCGGAGGGACACACTGAAGCTTTCTTT. V usage is TRBV20-1 and J usage is TRBJ1-1; the D gene is possibly TRBD1 (5 bases). Germline V gene sequence: CDR1 DFQATT, CDR2 SNEGSKA (reference sequence). The V end was cut by 3 bases, the J end by 3 bases, with 17 bases between. The CDR3 length is 15 residues.